Shown below are 21 T cell receptor beta chains from a single sample sequenced in a study of beta chain features in type 1 diabetes. Study-level points and caveats: When Type 1 diabetes patients were examined, their TCRB CDR3s proved moderately but significantly shorter in all four CD4+ subsets.

Their antigens are not known. Reverse transcription of all isolated RNA meant that expressed TCRB transcripts were sequenced. The repertoire was sequenced with immunoSEQ multiplex PCR; TCRdb's copy has only in-frame clones and lacks some. The sample lists approximately 150,000 clones, about 63% occurring once. What was sequenced was naive CD4+ T cells from blood. The receptors originated from a young man with type 1 diabetes.

The rearrangement joins TRBV13 to TRBJ2-7, with 12 bases that match TRBD2. The CDR3 runs to 16 residues. Germline V gene data show CDR1 as PRHDT and CDR2 as FYEKMQ (reference sequence). Germline trimming cut 4 bases from V and 1 base from J; bases unmatched to any gene: 5. CDR3 residues: CASSWLTSGGSYEQYF. CDR3 sequence (DNA): TGTGCCAGCAGCTGGCTGACTAGCGGGGGATCCTACGAGCAGTACTTC.

The rearrangement uses TRBV29-1 and TRBJ2-5; 8 nucleotides line up with TRBD1. The CDR3 loop spans 14 amino acids. CDR1 is SQVTM and CDR2 is ANQGSEA in the germline V gene. The junction had 9 bases not matched to a gene; V was cut back by 8 bases and J by 1 base. The CDR3 spells CSTPGQGGQETQYF. In DNA, the CDR3 is TGCAGCACTCCCGGACAGGGTGGCCAAGAGACCCAGTACTTC.

This chain connects TRBV28 to TRBJ1-2; no clear D gene. CDR1 and CDR2 (germline): MDHEN, SYDVKM. V was pared by 2 bases and J by 2 bases, with 12 bases between. This CDR3 is 15 amino acids long. The CDR3 nucleotides are TGTGCCAGCAGTTTAGGTGGCTCCCGAAACTATGGCTACACCTTC. As protein: CASSLGGSRNYGYTF.

The V and J genes are TRBV7-9 and TRBJ2-7, with 9 bases matching TRBD1. The ends lost 10 bases at V and 6 bases at J; junction bases unmatched: 10. This CDR3 comprises 13 residues. The germline V gene has CDR1 SEHNR and CDR2 FQNEAQ (reference sequence). The CDR3 DNA is TGTGCCACCTCCGGGACAGGGAGCAGCGAGCAGTACTTC. Translating gives CATSGTGSSEQYF.

This clone was counted a few times. This rearrangement joins TRBV30 to TRBJ1-1, with unresolved D. Trimming pared 2 bases from V and 8 bases from J, leaving 15 bases between. The CDR3 has 13 amino acids. CDR1 is GTSNPN, CDR2 SVGIG, per germline (reference sequence). This CDR3 is CAWSIQEGSEAFF. The CDR3 DNA reads TGTGCCTGGAGTATCCAGGAAGGGAGCGAAGCTTTCTTT.

Concerning this clone: Other nucleotide sequences in the sample specify the same CDR3. This rearrangement joins TRBV30 to TRBJ2-7; the match to TRBD1 covers 8 bases. Germline assignment: CDR1 GTSNPN and CDR2 SVGIG (reference sequence). V lost 3 bases to trimming and J lost 4 bases; unmatched junction nucleotides: 2. The CDR3 totals 12 residues. DNA for the CDR3: TGTGCCTGGAGCGGGACAGGTTACGAGCAGTACTTC. It encodes CAWSGTGYEQYF.

This clone was found a few times. The V call is TRBV11-2, the J call TRBJ2-7; no clear D. With 1 base removed from V and 4 bases from J, the gap between germline ends came to 8 bases. CDR3 size: 13 residues. Germline V lookup: CDR1 SGHAT, CDR2 FQNNGV. The CDR3 here is CASSLATRYEQYF. The DNA of the CDR3 is TGTGCCAGCAGCTTAGCGACGCGGTACGAGCAGTACTTC. Looking up the rest from reference TRBV11-2 and TRBJ2-7 gives the full variable domain: EAGVAQSPRYKIIEKRQSVAFWCNPISGHATLYWYQQILGQGPKLLIQFQNNGVVDDSQLPKDRFSAERLKGVDSTLKIQPAKLEDSAVYLCASSLATRYEQYFGPGTRLTVT.

V usage is TRBV15 and J usage is TRBJ1-1; maybe TRBD1 (5 bases). Looked up from germline, CDR1 is LNHNV and CDR2 is YYDKDF (reference sequence). V lost 1 base to trimming and J lost 8 bases, with 11 bases between them. The CDR3 is made up of 13 amino acids. The CDR3 coding sequence is TGTGCCACCAGCAGAGGAGGCCAGGGCGAAGCTTTCTTT. This gives the protein CATSRGGQGEAFF.

This clone occurred a few times. The chain employs TRBV9 and TRBJ2-5, with TRBD2 matching 11 bases. The trim removed 0 bases at V and 1 base at J, leaving 2 bases unmatched. This CDR3 has 16 residues. In germline, CDR1 is SGDLS, CDR2 YYNGEE. The CDR3 loop is CASSVGLAGLQETQYF. CDR3 DNA sequence: TGTGCCAGCAGCGTAGGACTAGCGGGGCTCCAAGAGACCCAGTACTTC.

The J gene is TRBJ2-3, the V gene TRBV14; D uncertain. The CDR3 has 11 amino acids. CDR1 SGHDN and CDR2 FVKESK come from the germline V gene. With 4 bases removed from V and 8 bases from J, the gap between germline ends came to 7 bases. The CDR3 DNA sequence: TGTGCCAGCAGCCTACATCTTACGCAGTATTTT. It codes for CASSLHLTQYF.

This clone was seen a single time. CDR3 in DNA: TGTGCCAGCAGCTTAGTTTCCCAGAAAGAGACCCAGTACTTC. Translating it yields CASSLVSQKETQYF. The chain carries TRBV7-9 and TRBJ2-5, with no clear D. The ends were cut back, 1 base at V and 3 bases at J, with 9 bases in the middle. CDR3 length: 14 amino acids. The germline gives CDR1 SEHNR, CDR2 FQNEAQ (reference sequence).

This clone was recorded a few times. This chain connects TRBV7-2 to TRBJ2-5, with a tentative D call TRBD2 (5 bases). Germline values: CDR1 SGHTA, CDR2 FQGNSA. The CDR3 covers 14 residues. The V end lost 3 bases, the J end lost 2 bases, and 10 bases lay between the germline ends. CDR3 bases: TGTGCCAGCAGCTTTCCGGGCGGGCAAGAGACCCAGTACTTC. As protein: CASSFPGGQETQYF.

The chain carries TRBV23-1 and TRBJ2-1, with 11 bases aligning to TRBD1. TRBV23-1 is classed as an ORF, of uncertain function. J gave up 6 bases and V 0 bases, and 7 bases lay outside the gene matches. This CDR3 is built from 17 residues. Here the CDR3 reads CASSQSLGQGACNEQFF. Here the CDR3 DNA reads TGCGCCAGCAGTCAATCGCTCGGACAGGGGGCCTGCAATGAGCAGTTCTTC.

For the CDR3, the DNA is TGCAGCGTTGAACAGGGGGAAGAGACCCAGTACTTC. This translates into CSVEQGEETQYF. This chain joins TRBV29-1 and TRBJ2-5, with TRBD1 matching 7 bases. From germline, CDR1 is SQVTM and CDR2 ANQGSEA. Trimming removed 2 bases from V and 3 bases from J; junction bases left unmatched: 0. The CDR3 runs to 12 residues. The complete variable domain, with remaining parts taken from reference TRBV29-1 and TRBJ2-5, reads SAVISQKPSRDICQRGTSLTIQCQVDSQVTMMFWYRQQPGQSLTLIATANQGSEATYESGFVIDKFPISRPNLTFSTLTVSNMSPEDSSIYLCSVEQGEETQYFGPGTRLLVL.

The gene calls are TRBV5-6 and TRBJ2-1; D perhaps matches TRBD1 (5 bases). Deletions cut 4 bases from V and 6 bases from J, with 11 bases between. Looked up from germline, CDR1 is SGHDT and CDR2 is YYEEEE. This CDR3 region has 13 residues. The CDR3 loop is CASSRVRGNEQFF. The CDR3 DNA reads as TGTGCCAGCAGCCGCGTTAGGGGCAATGAGCAGTTCTTC.

This clone has more than one count but fewer than ten. The chain carries TRBV7-9 and TRBJ1-2; D not resolved. The CDR3 spans 13 residues. Per germline, CDR1 SEHNR and CDR2 FQNEAQ (reference sequence). V shed 1 base and J shed 4 bases, with 7 bases lying between them. The CDR3 loop is CASSLGGSYGYTF. The CDR3 coding sequence is TGTGCCAGCAGCTTAGGTGGCAGCTATGGCTACACCTTC. Full variable domain (rest looked up from reference TRBV7-9 and TRBJ1-2): DTGVSQNPRHKITKRGQNVTFRCDPISEHNRLYWYRQTLGQGPEFLTYFQNEAQLEKSRLLSDRFSAERPKGSFSTLEIQRTEQGDSAMYLCASSLGGSYGYTFGSGTRLTVV.

J is TRBJ2-3 and V is TRBV7-2; D not certain. The germline V gene encodes CDR1 SGHTA and CDR2 FQGNSA. Trimming removed 3 bases at V and 2 bases at J, with 3 bases between. The CDR3 extends over 12 amino acids. As DNA, the CDR3 is TGTGCCAGCAGCTTTATCACAGATACGCAGTATTTT. This gives the protein CASSFITDTQYF.

This sequence joins TRBV5-6 and TRBJ1-2; 10 positions match TRBD1. This CDR3 has 13 residues. Germline CDR1 SGHDT, CDR2 YYEEEE. Trimming removed 10 bases from V and 3 bases from J; junction bases left unmatched: 6. The CDR3 here is CASTGGDHYGYTF. CDR3 sequence (DNA): TGTGCCTCGACAGGGGGCGATCACTATGGCTACACCTTC. The full variable domain, with the rest looked up from reference TRBV5-6 and TRBJ1-2, is DAGVTQSPTHLIKTRGQQVTLRCSPKSGHDTVSWYQQALGQGPQFIFQYYEEEERQRGNFPDRFSGHQFPNYSSELNVNALLLGDSALYLCASTGGDHYGYTFGSGTRLTVV.

V gene TRBV19 combines with J gene TRBJ2-1, with 11 positions matching TRBD2. V dropped 0 bases and J dropped 13; count of bases not matched to a gene: 5. In germline, CDR1 is LNHDA, CDR2 SQIVND (reference sequence). CDR3 length: 14 residues. The CDR3 loop reads CASSIDQTSGAQFF. DNA of the CDR3: TGTGCCAGTAGTATAGATCAGACTAGCGGGGCCCAGTTCTTC.

The CDR3 protein is CASSLMDRNTGELFF. In DNA form, the CDR3 reads TGTGCCAGCAGCTTAATGGACAGGAACACCGGGGAGCTGTTTTTT. The chain combines TRBV7-2 with TRBJ2-2, with D tentatively TRBD1 (6 bases). Germline V lookup: CDR1 SGHTA, CDR2 FQGNSA. The CDR3 loop spans 15 amino acids. V was clipped by 2 bases and J by 1 base, with 8 bases between them.

The chain combines TRBV30 with TRBJ1-2; TRBD1 might be the D (5 bases). CDR1 GTSNPN and CDR2 SVGIG come from the germline V gene (reference sequence). The CDR3 totals 15 residues. Trimming shortened V by 2 bases and J by 6 bases, and 19 bases separated the two germline ends. This CDR3 reads CAWSFRQTSSDGYTF. CDR3 nucleotide sequence: TGTGCCTGGAGTTTTAGACAGACATCATCCGATGGCTACACCTTC.